These 28 T cell receptor beta chains originate from one sample sequenced in a study of blood T cell repertoires in COVID-19 (TCRdb year 2020). Library preparation used the immunoSEQ multiplex PCR assay. Imported from immuneACCESS, the table was reduced by TCRdb to in-frame sequences with V and J called. These copies leave out some clones; in studies compared against another copy, an unresolved V gene accounts for under half, and the cause of the remainder is not known. This sample has around 250,000 clones in its table, and about nine tenths of those were observed once. The leading ten clones occupy around 2.2% of the sample. Sequencing was carried out using peripheral blood. Source of these receptors: a man in his thirties or forties who had recovered from COVID-19.

This clone was found once. CDR3 loop: CASSYSTEAFF. The CDR3 DNA reads as TGTGCCAGCAGTTATAGCACTGAAGCTTTCTTT. The rearrangement joins TRBV6-5 to TRBJ1-1; D remains ambiguous. The germline V gene encodes CDR1 MNHEY and CDR2 SVGAGI. V was cut by 3 bases and J by 4 bases, with 3 bases left in between. The CDR3 is made up of 11 amino acids.

The chain links TRBV6-4 to TRBJ1-1; 8 bases agree with TRBD1. Trimming removed 6 bases from V and 4 bases from J; junction bases left unmatched: 7. The CDR3 sequence is 14 residues long. CDR1 and CDR2 from the germline V gene are MRHNA and SNTAGT. The CDR3, as DNA: TGTGCCAGCAGCGCCTCCGGACAGGGCACTGAAGCTTTCTTT. Amino acids: CASSASGQGTEAFF.

This clone was seen a few times. V is TRBV28 and J is TRBJ2-1, with TRBD1 matching over 9 bases. Germline CDR1 MDHEN, CDR2 SYDVKM. Unmatched junction bases numbered 4, after V lost 6 bases and J lost 7 bases. CDR3 length: 13 residues. CDR3: CASRPGQGNEQFF. CDR3 sequence (DNA): TGTGCCAGCAGACCGGGACAGGGAAATGAGCAGTTCTTC.

This chain connects TRBV4-1 to TRBJ2-2; possible D gene TRBD1, 6 bases. Trimming removed 4 bases at V and 5 bases at J, with 8 bases between. This CDR3 spans 13 amino acids. CDR1 is MGHRA and CDR2 is YSYEKL in the germline V gene. This chain's CDR3 is CASSPQGTGELFF. The DNA for the CDR3 is TGCGCCAGCAGCCCACAGGGTACCGGGGAGCTGTTTTTT.

The chain links TRBV23-1 to TRBJ1-5, with D tentatively TRBD1 (6 bases). TRBV23-1 is labeled an ORF, and its function is uncertain. The CDR3 spans 22 residues. Trimming cost V 1 base and J 7 bases, with 35 bases left between them. As DNA, the CDR3 is TGCGCCAGCAGTCAATACCTTCTCGAGGTATGGGGGGGGCAAGGTAAGCGACAGCCCCAGCATTTT. This translates into CASSQYLLEVWGGQGKRQPQHF.

The chain joins TRBV10-3 to TRBJ1-4, with no clear D. CDR1 ENHRY and CDR2 SYGVKD come from the germline V gene. The CDR3 extends over 15 amino acids. V was pared by 4 bases and J by 4 bases, with 13 bases between. This CDR3 reads CAISGSGNFNEKLFF. The CDR3 DNA sequence: TGTGCCATCAGTGGATCGGGAAACTTTAATGAAAAACTGTTTTTT.

This chain connects TRBV28 to TRBJ2-7, with 8 bases identical to TRBD1. The germline CDR1 and CDR2 sequences are MDHEN and SYDVKM. Trimming cost V 3 bases and J 2 bases; bases outside gene matches: 3. The CDR3 has 14 amino acids. The CDR3 spells CASSFSDRAYEQYF. In DNA, the CDR3 is TGTGCCAGCAGTTTCTCGGACAGGGCCTACGAGCAGTACTTC.

With regard to this clone: This CDR3 is also generated by other DNA sequences in the sample. J is TRBJ1-1 and V is TRBV18, with D maybe TRBD1 (5 bases). V was clipped by 2 bases and J by 5 bases, with 9 bases between them. The CDR3 totals 13 residues. CDR1 and CDR2 from the germline V gene are KGHSH and LQKENI. CDR3 in DNA: TGTGCCAGCTCACCAGGGAGGGGAACTGAAGCTTTCTTT. It specifies CASSPGRGTEAFF. The full variable domain, in which reference TRBV18 and TRBJ1-1 provide the parts outside the CDR3, is NAGVMQNPRHLVRRRGQEARLRCSPMKGHSHVYWYRQLPEEGLKFMVYLQKENIIDESGMPKERFSAEFPKEGPSILRIQQVVRGDSAAYFCASSPGRGTEAFFGQGTRLTVV.

This chain uses TRBV6-6 with TRBJ1-6, with TRBD1 as a possible D gene (6 bases). The germline V gene has CDR1 MNHNY and CDR2 SVGAGI (reference sequence). V was clipped by 4 bases and J by 6 bases, with 16 bases between them. The CDR3 consists of 16 residues. The CDR3 coding sequence is TGTGCCAGCAGTTCCCCTGCGGGGGCTCTTAATTCACCCCTCCACTTT. This codes for CASSSPAGALNSPLHF.

V gene TRBV7-6 combines with J gene TRBJ2-3, with 10 bases identical to TRBD2. The CDR3 covers 16 residues. Unmatched junction bases numbered 6, after V lost 5 bases and J lost 1 base. Germline-derived CDR1 and CDR2 are SGHVS and FNYEAQ. The CDR3 loop reads CASSPWTSGRTDTQYF. Written as DNA, the CDR3 is TGTGCCAGCAGCCCGTGGACTAGCGGTCGCACAGATACGCAGTATTTT.

The chain recombines TRBV24-1 with TRBJ2-2, with D tentatively TRBD1 (5 bases). The germline V gene encodes CDR1 KGHDR and CDR2 SFDVKD. Deletions cut 7 bases from V and 1 base from J, with 12 bases between. The CDR3 loop spans 15 amino acids. The CDR3 sequence is CATRDTTENTGELFF. CDR3 sequence (DNA): TGTGCCACCAGGGACACGACAGAGAACACCGGGGAGCTGTTTTTT.

This chain uses TRBV9 with TRBJ2-3, with TRBD2 matching over 10 bases. This CDR3 spans 16 amino acids. V dropped 0 bases and J dropped 9; count of bases not matched to a gene: 10. In germline, CDR1 is SGDLS, CDR2 YYNGEE. The CDR3 protein is CASSVVGSGGAQTQYF. The CDR3 DNA is TGTGCCAGCAGCGTAGTGGGAAGCGGGGGGGCTCAGACGCAGTATTTT.

The chain uses TRBV5-1 and TRBJ2-3; D gene ambiguous. V gave up 0 bases and J gave up 4 bases, with 12 bases separating them. This CDR3 spans 15 amino acids. The germline CDR1 and CDR2 sequences are SGHRS and YFSETQ. The CDR3 protein is CASSLAAKEADTQYF. Here the CDR3 DNA reads TGCGCCAGCAGCTTGGCGGCCAAAGAGGCAGATACGCAGTATTTT.

This chain uses TRBV5-1 with TRBJ1-2; TRBD1 aligns across 7 bases. In germline, CDR1 is SGHRS, CDR2 YFSETQ. The CDR3 spans 15 residues. J was trimmed by 6 bases and V by 0 bases; bases with no gene match: 8. CDR3 amino acids: CASSLGETGQNGYTF. Here the CDR3 DNA reads TGCGCCAGCAGCTTGGGGGAGACAGGGCAAAATGGCTACACCTTC.

In its sample, this clone was seen once. J is TRBJ2-3 and V is TRBV9, with TRBD1 as a possible D gene (6 bases). This CDR3 is 14 amino acids long. The germline V gene encodes CDR1 SGDLS and CDR2 YYNGEE. Deletions cut 0 bases from V and 10 bases from J, with 15 bases between. CDR3 nucleotide sequence: TGTGCCAGCAGCGTAGAGGCAGGGGTTGATCCGCAGTATTTT. Translated, it gives CASSVEAGVDPQYF.

V usage is TRBV5-5 and J usage is TRBJ1-4, with 7 positions matching TRBD1. CDR1 is SGHKS, CDR2 YYEKEE, per germline (reference sequence). CDR3 length: 14 residues. With V trimmed by 6 bases and J by 5 bases, 7 bases remained unmatched. DNA for the CDR3: TGTGCCAGCACTCCGGGACAGCAGAATGAAAAACTGTTTTTT. The encoded protein is CASTPGQQNEKLFF.

This rearrangement joins TRBV18 to TRBJ2-7, with TRBD2 as a possible D gene (6 bases). The V and J ends lost 1 base and 1 base respectively, with 8 bases between them. The germline V gene encodes CDR1 KGHSH and CDR2 LQKENI. CDR3 size: 14 residues. This chain's CDR3 is CASSPLADSYEQYF. The CDR3 nucleotides read TGTGCCAGCTCACCACTAGCGGATTCCTACGAGCAGTACTTC.

The chain employs TRBV25-1 and TRBJ2-3; 8 bases fit TRBD2. The CDR3 is 15 amino acids. V shed 6 bases and J 5 bases; nucleotides not matched to a gene: 10. Germline V gives CDR1 MGHDK, CDR2 SYGVNS. The CDR3 sequence: CASSFGGGHVDTQYF. The CDR3, as DNA: TGTGCCAGCAGCTTCGGGGGGGGCCATGTAGATACGCAGTATTTT.

The rearrangement joins TRBV19 to TRBJ1-4; D gene unclear. Germline values: CDR1 LNHDA, CDR2 SQIVND (reference sequence). The ends were cut back, 4 bases at V and 0 bases at J, with 12 bases in the middle. The CDR3 consists of 16 residues. The CDR3 region is CASSRGGPATNEKLFF. Written as DNA, the CDR3 is TGTGCCAGTAGTAGGGGAGGGCCTGCAACTAATGAAAAACTGTTTTTT.

The gene calls are TRBV11-2 and TRBJ1-2; 9 bases align to TRBD1. V trimming: 5 bases; J trimming: 2 bases; junction bases outside the gene matches: 3. The CDR3 sequence is 14 residues long. Germline CDR1 is SGHAT and CDR2 is FQNNGV. CDR3 in amino acids: CASSPGTGNYGYTF. The CDR3 region has the DNA TGTGCCAGCAGCCCTGGGACAGGGAACTATGGCTACACCTTC.

The chain combines TRBV30 with TRBJ1-3; D is perhaps TRBD1 (5 bases). The CDR3 extends over 15 amino acids. V lost 0 bases to trimming and J lost 2 bases, with 11 bases between them. Germline V gene lookup returns CDR1 GTSNPN and CDR2 SVGIG (reference sequence). This CDR3 is CAWSVGHGPGNTIYF. The CDR3 region has the DNA TGTGCCTGGAGTGTAGGACACGGTCCTGGAAACACCATATATTTT. The full variable domain, its missing parts supplied by reference TRBV30 and TRBJ1-3, is SQTIHQWPATLVQPVGSPLSLECTVEGTSNPNLYWYRQAAGRGLQLLFYSVGIGQISSEVPQNLSASRPQDRQFILSSKKLLLSDSGFYLCAWSVGHGPGNTIYFGEGSWLTVV.

This chain uses TRBV10-2 with TRBJ2-3; maybe TRBD1 (5 bases). Germline CDR1 reads WSHSY; CDR2 reads SAAADI. The CDR3 has 15 residues. V shed 10 bases and J shed 0 bases, with 17 bases lying between them. The CDR3 sequence: CATRTLQGSTDTQYF. The CDR3 coding sequence is TGCGCCACCCGGACACTTCAAGGCAGCACAGATACGCAGTATTTT.

In this sample, this clone turned up a few times. This chain connects TRBV11-3 to TRBJ2-2; TRBD1 matches 7 bases. The CDR3 runs to 17 residues. With 1 base clipped from V and 2 bases from J, the junction kept 7 bases outside the gene matches. Germline V gene data show CDR1 as SGHNT and CDR2 as YENEEA. The CDR3 region is CASSLGGGTANTGELFF. CDR3 sequence (DNA): TGTGCCAGCAGCTTAGGAGGTGGGACAGCTAACACCGGGGAGCTGTTTTTT.

V and J are TRBV29-1 and TRBJ1-1, with 8 bases lining up with TRBD1. Looked up from germline, CDR1 is SQVTM and CDR2 is ANQGSEA. CDR3 length equals 12 residues. The ends lost 3 bases at V and 4 bases at J; junction bases unmatched: 1. The CDR3 loop reads CSVEGQATEAFF. CDR3 nucleotides: TGCAGCGTTGAGGGACAGGCCACTGAAGCTTTCTTT.

This clone appeared a single time. The rearrangement joins TRBV19 to TRBJ2-3; possible D gene TRBD2, 6 bases. The CDR3 runs 18 residues. The germline V gene has CDR1 LNHDA and CDR2 SQIVND (reference sequence). Trimming removed 3 bases at V and 1 base at J, with 20 bases between. Here the CDR3 reads CASSILRAGTVGTDTQYF. In DNA, the CDR3 is TGTGCCAGTAGTATCCTCCGCGCCGGGACTGTGGGCACAGATACGCAGTATTTT.

The rearrangement uses TRBV19 and TRBJ2-7; TRBD1 agrees at 9 bases. Per germline, CDR1 LNHDA and CDR2 SQIVND (reference sequence). The CDR3 loop spans 14 amino acids. V was pared by 2 bases and J by 2 bases, with 1 base of the junction left unmatched. CDR3 sequence reads: CASSIRDRAYEQYF. CDR3 nucleotides: TGTGCCAGTAGTATACGGGACAGGGCCTACGAGCAGTACTTC. Full variable domain (rest looked up from reference TRBV19 and TRBJ2-7): DGGITQSPKYLFRKEGQNVTLSCEQNLNHDAMYWYRQDPGQGLRLIYYSQIVNDFQKGDIAEGYSVSREKKESFPLTVTSAQKNPTAFYLCASSIRDRAYEQYFGPGTRLTVT.

The table lists this clone with a count of one. This chain connects TRBV5-1 to TRBJ2-7, with 9 bases lining up with TRBD1. After removal of 0 bases from V and 3 bases from J, the junction contained 10 bases not matched to a gene. CDR3 length: 17 amino acids. Germline-derived CDR1 and CDR2 are SGHRS and YFSETQ. The CDR3 here is CASSLAIGTGRIYEQYF. DNA for the CDR3: TGCGCCAGCAGCTTGGCCATTGGGACAGGGAGGATCTACGAGCAGTACTTC.

V usage is TRBV6-9 and J usage is TRBJ2-1, with 10 bases matching TRBD1. The length of the CDR3 is 16 residues. The J segment lost 5 bases and the V segment lost 6 bases, leaving 10 bases of the junction unmatched. Germline assignment: CDR1 MNHGY and CDR2 SVAAGI. The CDR3 protein is CASSFRDRGDDNEQFF. CDR3 DNA sequence: TGTGCCAGCAGCTTCCGGGACAGGGGTGATGACAATGAGCAGTTCTTC.